These T cell receptor beta chains were read from a single sample in a study of blood T cell repertoires in COVID-19. Assay: immunoSEQ multiplex PCR; the TCRdb copy retains only in-frame clones and omits some. Of some 77,000 clones listed, roughly four fifths are singletons. The sample was peripheral blood. The source of these receptors is a woman between 55 and 75 years old with acute or convalescent COVID-19. Both conserved end residues are part of each CDR3. The D gene is left open where the match is weak. Clone size appears in some rows only: once, few, many, or a class for an expanded clone.

CDR3aa,CDR3nt,v_gene,d_gene,j_gene,abundance
CASSKSGGRTTDTQYF,TGTGCCAGCAGTAAAAGCGGGGGGCGGACCACAGATACGCAGTATTTT,TRBV7-9,TRBD2,TRBJ2-3,.
CASRLDVSTGELFF,TGCGCCAGCAGACTAGATGTTTCCACCGGGGAGCTGTTTTTT,TRBV10-1,.,TRBJ2-2,.
CAWGRGVSTEAFF,TGTGCCTGGGGCAGGGGGGTGAGCACTGAAGCTTTCTTT,TRBV30,TRBD1,TRBJ1-1,.
CASSLGRAYTEAFF,TGCGCCAGCAGCTTAGGCAGGGCCTACACTGAAGCTTTCTTT,TRBV5-1,.,TRBJ1-1,few
CASSPRGRGSEAFF,TGTGCCAGCTCACCACGGGGTAGGGGGAGTGAAGCTTTCTTT,TRBV18,.,TRBJ1-1,.
CASGTSVLETQYF,TGTGCCAGTGGGACTAGTGTTTTAGAGACCCAGTACTTC,TRBV12-3/TRBV12-4,TRBD2,TRBJ2-5,.
CASSSPREMRTDTQYF,TGTGCCAGCAGTTCCCCACGGGAGATGCGCACAGATACGCAGTATTTT,TRBV27,.,TRBJ2-3,.
CASSLVGGNYGYTF,TGCGCCAGCAGCTTGGTGGGGGGTAACTATGGCTACACCTTC,TRBV5-1,.,TRBJ1-2,.
CASSLKAGGSAGELFF,TGTGCCAGCAGCCTAAAGGCGGGGGGGAGTGCCGGGGAGCTGTTTTTT,TRBV3-1/TRBV3-2,TRBD2,TRBJ2-2,.
CASSQGGYGAFF,TGCGCCAGCAGCCAAGGCGGGTACGGGGCTTTCTTT,TRBV4-1,.,TRBJ1-1,few
CASSPYRGNQPQHF,TGTGCCAGCAGTCCGTACAGGGGCAATCAGCCCCAGCATTTT,TRBV27,.,TRBJ1-5,.
CASSPGGGLAEAFF,TGTGCCAGCAGCCCCGGGGGAGGTTTGGCTGAAGCTTTCTTT,TRBV7-3,.,TRBJ1-1,.
CATSDSNHNSNEQFF,TGTGCCACCAGTGATTCTAACCATAATTCCAATGAGCAGTTCTTC,TRBV24-1,.,TRBJ2-1,.
CASRQGAGNTEAFF,TGTGCCAGCAGGCAGGGGGCTGGGAACACTGAAGCTTTCTTT,TRBV27,TRBD1,TRBJ1-1,few
CASSDGTVNTGELFF,TGCGCCAGCAGTGATGGGACAGTAAACACCGGGGAGCTGTTTTTT,TRBV10-2,TRBD1,TRBJ2-2,.
CASSDRGYNEQFF,TGTGCCAGCAGTGACAGGGGCTACAATGAGCAGTTCTTC,TRBV2,.,TRBJ2-1,once
CASSEPHKGDIQYF,TGTGCCAGCAGTGAGCCACACAAAGGGGACATTCAGTACTTC,TRBV2,.,TRBJ2-4,.
CASSLARRTEAFF,TGTGCCAGCAGCTTAGCTAGGAGGACTGAAGCTTTCTTT,TRBV7-3,.,TRBJ1-1,few
CASSDYGTPEKLFF,TGCGCCAGCAGCGACTACGGGACACCCGAAAAACTGTTTTTT,TRBV5-1,.,TRBJ1-4,.
CASSVQGHQITDTQYF,TGTGCCAGCAGCGTACAGGGCCACCAGATCACAGATACGCAGTATTTT,TRBV7-6,.,TRBJ2-3,.
CASSKQGRSGQPQHF,TGTGCCAGCAGTAAACAGGGGAGAAGTGGTCAGCCCCAGCATTTT,TRBV27,TRBD1,TRBJ1-5,.
CASSPGTSGTYEQYF,TGTGCCAGCAGCCCAGGGACTAGCGGGACCTACGAGCAGTACTTC,TRBV5-4,TRBD2,TRBJ2-7,.
CSASFGSSYNEQFF,TGCAGTGCTAGTTTCGGGAGCTCCTACAATGAGCAGTTCTTC,TRBV20-1,.,TRBJ2-1,.
CASSIRVRETQYF,TGTGCCAGTAGTATAAGAGTTCGGGAGACCCAGTACTTC,TRBV19,.,TRBJ2-5,once
CASSLDRWGYTF,TGTGCCAGCAGCTTGGACCGGTGGGGCTACACCTTC,TRBV5-4,.,TRBJ1-2,.
CASSSREGTATDTQYF,TGTGCCAGCAGCTCCCGCGAGGGGACTGCCACAGATACGCAGTATTTT,TRBV9,.,TRBJ2-3,.
CASSPHLDSYSEAFF,TGTGCCAGCTCACCACATCTGGACAGCTACTCTGAAGCTTTCTTT,TRBV18,.,TRBJ1-1,.
CASLRDYDTGELFF,TGTGCTAGTTTAAGGGACTATGACACCGGGGAGCTGTTTTTT,TRBV12-5,TRBD2,TRBJ2-2,.
CASSPQNTEAFF,TGTGCCAGCAGCCCCCAGAACACTGAAGCTTTCTTT,TRBV5-4,.,TRBJ1-1,.
CASSQDLTEQETQYF,TGCGCCAGCAGCCAAGATCTTACAGAACAAGAGACCCAGTACTTC,TRBV4-1,.,TRBJ2-5,few
CASRARDSYTDTQYF,TGTGCCAGCAGGGCCCGGGACAGCTACACAGATACGCAGTATTTT,TRBV2,TRBD1,TRBJ2-3,.
CATSPGLPDTQYF,TGTGCCACCAGCCCGGGACTCCCAGATACGCAGTATTTT,TRBV24-1,.,TRBJ2-3,few
CASSRTGLNTEAFF,TGTGCCAGTAGCCGGACAGGGTTGAACACTGAAGCTTTCTTT,TRBV19,TRBD1,TRBJ1-1,.
CASSEGLGSPGELFF,TGTGCCAGCAGTGAGGGTCTAGGTAGTCCCGGGGAGCTGTTTTTT,TRBV2,.,TRBJ2-2,.
CASSSLQGFNQPQHF,TGTGCCAGCAGTTCCCTACAGGGTTTCAATCAGCCCCAGCATTTT,TRBV27,.,TRBJ1-5,.
CASSLYGTGGVDTEAFF,TGTGCCAGCAGCTTATACGGGACAGGGGGCGTTGACACTGAAGCTTTCTTT,TRBV5-4,TRBD1,TRBJ1-1,few
CAWSLTEIGNTIYF,TGTGCCTGGAGTTTGACAGAAATAGGAAACACCATATATTTT,TRBV30,.,TRBJ1-3,.
CASSLVPGGGSAPQETQYF,TGCGCCAGCAGCTTGGTTCCAGGGGGAGGTTCGGCACCCCAAGAGACCCAGTACTTC,TRBV5-1,.,TRBJ2-5,once
CASSQDPPGEAFF,TGTGCCAGCAGCCAAGACCCCCCGGGGGAAGCTTTCTTT,TRBV4-2,.,TRBJ1-1,.
CASSHRGGDTEAFF,TGTGCCAGTAGCCATAGGGGAGGGGACACTGAAGCTTTCTTT,TRBV19,.,TRBJ1-1,.
CATRNRPKTGETQYF,TGTGCCACCCGAAACCGGCCCAAAACAGGAGAGACCCAGTACTTC,TRBV19,.,TRBJ2-5,.
CASSLGRTSLNTGELFF,TGTGCCAGCAGCTTAGGAAGGACTAGCCTGAACACCGGGGAGCTGTTTTTT,TRBV11-3,TRBD2,TRBJ2-2,.
CASSHSPSGSSYNEQFF,TGCGCCAGCAGCCACTCCCCTAGCGGGAGCTCCTACAATGAGCAGTTCTTC,TRBV4-1,TRBD2,TRBJ2-1,.
CASTRGDSNTQPQHF,TGTGCCAGCACCAGGGGGGACAGCAACACCCAGCCCCAGCATTTT,TRBV5-8,TRBD1,TRBJ1-5,few
CASSLMGQGFGYTF,TGTGCCAGCAGCTTAATGGGACAGGGATTTGGCTACACCTTC,TRBV7-8,TRBD1,TRBJ1-2,once
CASSEGQGAGNEQFF,TGTGCCAGCAGTGAAGGACAGGGGGCTGGGAATGAGCAGTTCTTC,TRBV2,TRBD1,TRBJ2-1,.
CASSGNTEAFF,TGTGCCAGCAGCGGGAACACTGAAGCTTTCTTT,TRBV6-5,.,TRBJ1-1,.
CASARTSPETQYF,TGTGCCAGCGCTCGAACTAGCCCCGAGACCCAGTACTTC,TRBV19,.,TRBJ2-5,.
CASSVDSNQPQHF,TGTGCCAGCAGTGTGGACTCGAATCAGCCCCAGCATTTT,TRBV28,.,TRBJ1-5,.
CSAPQGDTQYF,TGCAGTGCCCCACAGGGGGATACGCAGTATTTT,TRBV20-1,TRBD1,TRBJ2-3,.
CASSRRGLGETQYF,TGTGCCAGTAGCCGACGGGGTTTGGGGGAGACCCAGTACTTC,TRBV19,.,TRBJ2-5,.